The rows below give T cell receptor beta chains drawn from one sample of a study of cytomegalovirus exposure and HLA in healthy donors. Some clones are missing from TCRdb's copy, which holds only in-frame ones; the method was immunoSEQ multiplex PCR. The sample includes 200,000 to 250,000 clones, 85% to 90% of them seen just once. The sample was PBMCs. The receptors were gathered from a human donor in good health. Each CDR3 is given without its conserved first and last residue.

ASSLLGGDTQY,11,TRBV7-9,TRBJ2-3
AISSGTGEYGYT,12,TRBV10-3,TRBJ1-2
ASSQGPASGRTTDTQY,16,TRBV4-1,TRBJ2-3
ASSPKAGFYEKLF,13,TRBV5-5,TRBJ1-4
ASSAGGRAADTQY,13,TRBV2,TRBJ2-3
ASEPVIGYGYT,11,TRBV19,TRBJ1-2
ASSLASVETQY,11,TRBV7-8,TRBJ2-5
ASSQGVGRVGYNQPQH,16,TRBV4-1,TRBJ1-5
ASSLEHLNTEAF,12,TRBV5-1,TRBJ1-1
ASRPLAGRGNEQF,13,TRBV7-9,TRBJ2-1
ASSRGLAGTKVSYNEQF,17,TRBV4-1,TRBJ2-1
ASSLTSRETQY,11,TRBV11-1,TRBJ2-5
ASSPQGQGAGQPQH,14,TRBV19,TRBJ1-5
ASSLGGTGNTIY,12,TRBV5-4,TRBJ1-3
ASSSPGTGSLN,11,TRBV5-1,TRBJ2-5
ASSGWLAGGDNEQF,14,TRBV19,TRBJ2-1
ASSSTGPAGGEQY,13,TRBV18,TRBJ2-7
ASSSPAGAEAF,11,TRBV19,TRBJ1-1
ASSYRGLNTEAF,12,TRBV6-5,TRBJ1-1